The 28 T cell receptor beta chains reported below all come from one sample, sequenced in a study of CD8 T cells in ankylosing spondylitis. TCRdb ran MiXCR on the 5' RACE reads and lists one entry per CDR3 protein. The table records about 540,000 distinct CDR3 sequences, roughly 12% of them present only once. These TCRs' antigens remain unknown. The study, taken as a whole, reports: One TCR beta motif, made up of under ten highly homologous variants, appeared characteristic of ankylosing spondylitis blood.

The sequencing input was blood, either unsorted or a sorted T cell fraction (not recorded which). These receptors were collected from a male donor with ankylosing spondylitis.

V is TRBV11-1 and J is TRBJ2-5; 7 bases are shared with TRBD1. CDR1 and CDR2 (germline): SGHAT, FQDESV (reference sequence). The CDR3 length is 15 residues. J lost 1 base, V lost 1 base, and 3 bases had no gene match. In DNA form, the CDR3 reads TGTGCCAGCAGCTTAGAGGGGACAGTCCAAGAGACCCAGTACTTC. Protein product: CASSLEGTVQETQYF.

This clonotype has more than one count but fewer than ten. The chain is built from TRBV12-3 or TRBV12-4 and TRBJ2-1, with 9 bases that match TRBD2. J gave up 1 base and V 4 bases, and 8 bases lay outside the gene matches. The CDR3 runs 17 residues. The CDR3 is CASSSLFAGGSYNEQFF. CDR3 DNA sequence: TGTGCCAGCAGTTCCCTTTTTGCGGGAGGGTCCTACAATGAGCAGTTCTTC.

This clonotype has a handful of counts. This chain's CDR3 is CASSSKGGVTGELFF. The CDR3 coding sequence is TGTGCCAGCAGCTCCAAAGGGGGGGTTACCGGGGAGCTGTTTTTT. The rearrangement uses TRBV7-6 and TRBJ2-2; D might be TRBD2 (7 bases). V lost 4 bases, J lost 5 bases, and 14 bases lay in between. Germline V gene sequence: CDR1 SGHVS, CDR2 FNYEAQ. This CDR3 spans 15 amino acids.

The chain employs TRBV29-1 and TRBJ2-1, with D possibly matching TRBD2 (6 bases). The CDR3 totals 16 residues. Trimming pared 4 bases from V and 5 bases from J, leaving 21 bases between. Per germline, CDR1 SQVTM and CDR2 ANQGSEA. The DNA for the CDR3 is TGCAGCGTTGCAAGGCGCGGCGGGAACCTCGACAATGAGCAGTTCTTC. It yields the protein CSVARRGGNLDNEQFF.

V is TRBV6-2 or TRBV6-3 and J is TRBJ2-1, with D tentatively TRBD2 (6 bases). CDR3 length: 14 amino acids. CDR1 and CDR2 (germline): MNHEY, SVGEGT. V gave up 9 bases and J gave up 6 bases, with 18 bases separating them. The CDR3 bases are TGTGCCAGTGTCCCCAAGCGGGCCTCCAATGAGCAGTTCTTC. This encodes CASVPKRASNEQFF.

This clonotype was counted ten times or more. This chain uses TRBV2 with TRBJ1-6; TRBD1 matches 7 bases. The V gene end was trimmed by 5 bases and the J gene end by 7 bases; junction bases not matched to a gene: 2. The CDR3 spans 13 residues. CDR1 is SNHLY, CDR2 FYNNEI, per germline. The CDR3 DNA sequence: TGTGCCAGCAGTCAGGGGGGAAATTCACCCCTCCACTTT. Protein: CASSQGGNSPLHF.

This sequence joins TRBV3-1 and TRBJ1-6; D is undetermined. Trimming took off 3 bases at V and 11 bases at J, with 17 bases between the two ends. CDR3 length: 15 residues. CDR1 is LGHDT, CDR2 YNNKEL, per germline (reference sequence). CDR3 protein: CASSQNRGNGTPLHF. The CDR3 region has the DNA TGTGCCAGCAGCCAGAACCGAGGGAATGGGACACCCCTCCACTTT.

This clonotype turned up a few times. The chain has TRBV12-3 or TRBV12-4 and TRBJ2-1, with 8 bases aligning to TRBD2. After removal of 8 bases from V and 2 bases from J, the junction contained 11 bases not matched to a gene. The CDR3 contains 16 residues. The CDR3: CASGTGTRVTYNEQFF. The CDR3 DNA sequence: TGTGCCAGCGGTACCGGGACTAGGGTCACCTACAATGAGCAGTTCTTC.

This clonotype was observed a handful of times. The rearrangement uses TRBV20-1 and TRBJ2-1; D remains unclear. Germline loops: CDR1 DFQATT, CDR2 SNEGSKA (reference sequence). Deletions cut 5 bases from V and 7 bases from J, with 18 bases between. The CDR3 has 14 residues. The DNA for the CDR3 is TGCAGTGCTTTGGACCTAAAGGGTTCGAATGAGCAGTTCTTC. Translation gives CSALDLKGSNEQFF.

This clonotype has a handful of counts. The chain is built from TRBV10-3 and TRBJ2-1, with 8 positions matching TRBD2. This CDR3 region has 15 residues. The V segment lost 4 bases and the J segment 7 bases; nucleotides outside the gene matches: 9. Germline assignment: CDR1 ENHRY and CDR2 SYGVKD. Written as DNA, the CDR3 is TGTGCCATCAGTGGGAACGGGAGGGCCGTGAATGAGCAGTTCTTC. Amino acids: CAISGNGRAVNEQFF.

V gene TRBV7-9 combines with J gene TRBJ1-1; TRBD1 matches 7 bases. With 2 bases clipped from V and 1 base from J, the junction kept 4 bases outside the gene matches. Per the germline V gene, CDR1 is SEHNR and CDR2 is FQNEAQ (reference sequence). There are 15 residues in the CDR3. The chain's CDR3 is CASSLFQGGNTEAFF. The CDR3 coding sequence is TGTGCCAGCAGCTTATTCCAGGGGGGGAACACTGAAGCTTTCTTT. The full variable domain, in which reference TRBV7-9 and TRBJ1-1 provide the parts outside the CDR3, is DTGVSQNPRHKITKRGQNVTFRCDPISEHNRLYWYRQTLGQGPEFLTYFQNEAQLEKSRLLSDRFSAERPKGSFSTLEIQRTEQGDSAMYLCASSLFQGGNTEAFFGQGTRLTVV.

There are many counts of this clonotype. The V call is TRBV5-1, the J call TRBJ2-5, with D possibly TRBD2 on 5 matching bases. Trimming took off 4 bases at V and 2 bases at J, with 15 bases between the two ends. CDR1 and CDR2 from the germline V gene are SGHRS and YFSETQ. This CDR3 comprises 15 residues. The CDR3 coding sequence is TGCGCCAGCAGCCCCGGGGAAGTGGGACAAGAGACCCAGTACTTC. It yields the protein CASSPGEVGQETQYF.

About this clonotype: An end of the junction does not agree with germline; a read error may underlie this. This chain uses TRBV6-1 with TRBJ1-2, with 9 positions matching TRBD1. The CDR3 loop spans 14 amino acids. CDR1 MNHNS and CDR2 SASEGT come from the germline V gene. DNA of the CDR3: TGTGCCAGCAGCGAAGGACAGGGGAACTATGGCTACACCTTC. This translates into CASSEGQGNYGYTF.

The V gene is TRBV7-8, the J gene TRBJ2-7; 7 bases agree with TRBD2. J was trimmed by 3 bases and V by 1 base; bases with no gene match: 9. Germline lookup yields CDR1 SGHVS and CDR2 FQNEAQ. The CDR3 totals 16 residues. The CDR3 spells CASSLVAGGHHYEQYF. CDR3 DNA sequence: TGTGCCAGCAGCTTAGTAGCGGGCGGTCACCACTACGAGCAGTACTTC.

The chain links TRBV24-1 to TRBJ2-1; no firm D call. V was pared by 4 bases and J by 6 bases, with 18 bases between. Germline CDR1 and CDR2: KGHDR and SFDVKD. The CDR3 spans 16 residues. The CDR3 region is CATSDSRPLGINEQFF. CDR3 in DNA: TGTGCCACCAGTGACTCGAGACCCCTGGGGATCAATGAGCAGTTCTTC.

This clonotype was found a few times. The V call is TRBV7-2, the J call TRBJ1-3, with D possibly being TRBD1 (6 bases). The germline CDR1 and CDR2 sequences are SGHTA and FQGNSA. The CDR3 length is 15 residues. V was pared by 7 bases and J by 3 bases, with 16 bases between. The CDR3 protein is CASTPGGAGGNTIYF. In DNA form, the CDR3 reads TGTGCCAGCACCCCCGGGGGCGCAGGTGGAAACACCATATATTTT.

This chain uses TRBV20-1 with TRBJ2-1; 7 bases agree with TRBD2. The germline V gene encodes CDR1 DFQATT and CDR2 SNEGSKA (reference sequence). V lost 6 bases to trimming and J lost 12 bases; unmatched junction nucleotides: 8. This CDR3 contains 11 residues. The CDR3 spells CSATGGSLQFF. The CDR3 DNA follows: TGCAGTGCCACGGGAGGCAGTCTGCAGTTCTTC.

The V gene is TRBV29-1, the J gene TRBJ2-1; the D gene is possibly TRBD2 (5 bases). V dropped 1 base and J dropped 0 bases, with 22 bases sitting between them. The CDR3 has 19 amino acids. From germline, CDR1 is SQVTM and CDR2 ANQGSEA. The CDR3 region has the DNA TGCAGCGTTGAAGGCCAACCAACTTCTGAGCGGAGCTCCTACAATGAGCAGTTCTTC. The encoded protein is CSVEGQPTSERSSYNEQFF.

The gene calls are TRBV5-1 and TRBJ1-6, with D tentatively TRBD1 (5 bases). Germline V gene sequence: CDR1 SGHRS, CDR2 YFSETQ. V shed 0 bases and J shed 9 bases, with 16 bases lying between them. The CDR3 spans 16 residues. As DNA, the CDR3 is TGCGCCAGCAGCTTGGATAATGCAGGGTTGGGTTCACCCCTCCACTTT. It specifies CASSLDNAGLGSPLHF.

This sequence joins TRBV7-6 and TRBJ2-1; the D gene is possibly TRBD2 (6 bases). CDR3 size: 16 residues. The germline gives CDR1 SGHVS, CDR2 FNYEAQ. The V and J ends lost 3 bases and 4 bases respectively, with 16 bases between them. The CDR3 nucleotides are TGTGCCAGCAGCTTGGAATCGGACTACCTATACAATGAGCAGTTCTTC. Translating it yields CASSLESDYLYNEQFF.

This chain joins TRBV7-2 and TRBJ2-1; D might be TRBD2 (6 bases). Trimming stripped 0 bases from V and 5 bases from J, with 8 bases between. This CDR3 contains 14 residues. Germline CDR1 reads SGHTA; CDR2 reads FQGNSA. DNA for the CDR3: TGTGCCAGCAGCTTAGCGTGGAGGGACAATGAGCAGTTCTTC. Residues: CASSLAWRDNEQFF.

The rearrangement links TRBV7-9 to TRBJ2-1; TRBD2 might be the D (5 bases). Trimming took 5 bases from V and 4 from J, leaving 18 bases between them. CDR1 is SEHNR, CDR2 FQNEAQ, per germline (reference sequence). This CDR3 is 16 amino acids long. CDR3 sequence reads: CASSPAVSRGYNEQFF. As DNA, the CDR3 is TGTGCCAGCAGCCCAGCAGTGAGCCGGGGATACAATGAGCAGTTCTTC. Full variable domain (missing parts from reference TRBV7-9 and TRBJ2-1): DTGVSQNPRHKITKRGQNVTFRCDPISEHNRLYWYRQTLGQGPEFLTYFQNEAQLEKSRLLSDRFSAERPKGSFSTLEIQRTEQGDSAMYLCASSPAVSRGYNEQFFGPGTRLTVL.

The chain carries TRBV12-3 or TRBV12-4 and TRBJ2-3, with TRBD2 matching over 13 bases. The CDR3 runs to 16 residues. V trimming: 5 bases; J trimming: 1 base; junction bases outside the gene matches: 3. This CDR3 reads CASSRGTSGGTDTQYF. CDR3 in DNA: TGTGCCAGCAGTCGAGGGACTAGCGGGGGCACAGATACGCAGTATTTT.

The chain recombines TRBV20-1 with TRBJ1-5, with 8 bases matching TRBD1. The J segment lost 1 base and the V segment lost 3 bases, leaving 8 bases of the junction unmatched. This CDR3 region has 16 residues. The germline gives CDR1 DFQATT, CDR2 SNEGSKA (reference sequence). In DNA, the CDR3 is TGCAGTGCTAGCTTGACAGGGGTCGGGAGCAATCAGCCCCAGCATTTT. This translates into CSASLTGVGSNQPQHF.

This clonotype was counted a few times. The chain carries TRBV7-9 and TRBJ1-2; D not resolved. The CDR3 consists of 15 residues. Trimming removed 1 base from V and 3 bases from J, with 12 bases in between. The germline CDR1 and CDR2 sequences are SEHNR and FQNEAQ (reference sequence). CDR3 loop: CASSLVERSHYGYTF. The CDR3 DNA is TGTGCCAGCAGCTTAGTCGAGCGGTCGCACTATGGCTACACCTTC. Variable domain in full (rest from reference TRBV7-9 and TRBJ1-2): DTGVSQNPRHKITKRGQNVTFRCDPISEHNRLYWYRQTLGQGPEFLTYFQNEAQLEKSRLLSDRFSAERPKGSFSTLEIQRTEQGDSAMYLCASSLVERSHYGYTFGSGTRLTVV.

This clonotype was observed a few times. CDR3 nucleotide sequence: TGTGCCATCGGAGGGAGAAGCGGGAGTACGAATGAGCAGTTCTTC. Translating gives CAIGGRSGSTNEQFF. The chain employs TRBV10-3 and TRBJ2-1; TRBD2 aligns across 8 bases. The germline V gene has CDR1 ENHRY and CDR2 SYGVKD. CDR3 length equals 15 residues. J lost 7 bases, V lost 8 bases, and 13 bases had no gene match.

This chain connects TRBV20-1 to TRBJ2-2; TRBD2 matches 11 bases. This CDR3 region has 15 residues. J lost 6 bases, V lost 6 bases, and 9 bases had no gene match. Per the germline V gene, CDR1 is DFQATT and CDR2 is SNEGSKA (reference sequence). CDR3 sequence (DNA): TGCAGTGCAAGAACGACTAGCGGGACGGCCGGGGAGCTGTTTTTT. This gives the protein CSARTTSGTAGELFF.

V gene TRBV14 combines with J gene TRBJ2-3; tentatively, D is TRBD2 (5 bases). Germline loops: CDR1 SGHDN, CDR2 FVKESK. This CDR3 comprises 14 residues. V gave up 2 bases and J gave up 5 bases, with 11 bases separating them. CDR3 bases: TGTGCCAGCAGCCAACGGATACTAGAAGATACGCAGTATTTT. It is translated as CASSQRILEDTQYF.